Below, 20 T cell receptor beta chains from the same sample are listed, as sequenced in a study of shared clonotypes between healthy human individuals. Clones were sequenced by immunoSEQ multiplex PCR, and TCRdb holds only the in-frame ones, with some missing. The sample records hundreds of thousands of clones, about 96% being singletons. Cells designated naive CD8 were CD45RO-negative and were positively selected for CCR7, with terminally differentiated effector memory CD45RA+ cells excluded. The sequencing sample was made of naive CD8+ T cells sorted from blood. The receptors originated from a woman younger than 45 in good health.

This sequence joins TRBV18 and TRBJ2-7; D perhaps matches TRBD1 (6 bases). The germline V and J ends were trimmed by 3 bases and 3 bases, with 15 bases remaining between them. The CDR3 totals 15 residues. Germline CDR1 KGHSH, CDR2 LQKENI. The CDR3 spells CASSPTGTNFYEQYF. The CDR3 DNA reads TGTGCCAGCTCACCTACCGGGACAAACTTCTACGAGCAGTACTTC.

The chain recombines TRBV28 with TRBJ2-7, with D unclear. The CDR3 has 13 residues. Germline loops: CDR1 MDHEN, CDR2 SYDVKM. Between the trimmed V and J ends, which lost 3 bases and 2 bases, there was a span of 8 bases. The CDR3 protein is CASSFVTAYEQYF. CDR3 sequence (DNA): TGTGCCAGCAGTTTTGTCACAGCCTACGAGCAGTACTTC.

This clone was counted a single time. The chain employs TRBV4-1 and TRBJ2-7; D possibly uses TRBD1 or TRBD2 (5 bases each). This CDR3 contains 14 residues. Between the trimmed V and J ends, which lost 0 bases and 3 bases, there was a span of 9 bases. Per the germline V gene, CDR1 is MGHRA and CDR2 is YSYEKL. The CDR3 DNA reads TGCGCCAGCAGCCAAGAGGGACGGATCTACGAGCAGTACTTC. Its translation is CASSQEGRIYEQYF.

V and J are TRBV4-1 and TRBJ2-7, with D perhaps matching TRBD1 (5 bases). From germline, CDR1 is MGHRA and CDR2 YSYEKL. V lost 3 bases, J lost 9 bases, and 9 bases lay in between. This CDR3 is built from 11 residues. Here the CDR3 reads CASSQQGLQYF. CDR3 sequence (DNA): TGCGCCAGCAGCCAGCAGGGTTTGCAGTACTTC.

The V call is TRBV4-1, the J call TRBJ2-7, with TRBD2 matching 7 bases. Per germline, CDR1 MGHRA and CDR2 YSYEKL. The CDR3 loop spans 16 amino acids. The J segment lost 1 base and the V segment lost 1 base, leaving 7 bases of the junction unmatched. CDR3 coding DNA: TGCGCCAGCAGCCAAGCTGGGGGGGGACTTTCCTACGAGCAGTACTTC. Its translation: CASSQAGGGLSYEQYF.

The table lists this clone with a count of one. This chain joins TRBV13 and TRBJ1-2, with D maybe TRBD1 (5 bases). The CDR3 length is 17 residues. Germline V gene data show CDR1 as PRHDT and CDR2 as FYEKMQ (reference sequence). V gave up 0 bases and J gave up 2 bases, with 16 bases separating them. The CDR3 DNA follows: TGTGCCAGCAGCTTAGGCCCGGCGGGGCGGGAAAACTATGGCTACACCTTC. Encoded protein: CASSLGPAGRENYGYTF.

This sequence joins TRBV9 and TRBJ2-3; D gene ambiguous. The CDR3 is made up of 15 amino acids. The V end lost 0 bases, the J end lost 5 bases, and 13 bases lay between the germline ends. The germline V gene has CDR1 SGDLS and CDR2 YYNGEE. The CDR3 coding sequence is TGTGCCAGCAGCGTAGTAGGCTCCCAAGGAGATACGCAGTATTTT. Its translation: CASSVVGSQGDTQYF. Full variable domain (missing parts from reference TRBV9 and TRBJ2-3): DSGVTQTPKHLITATGQRVTLRCSPRSGDLSVYWYQQSLDQGLQFLIQYYNGEERAKGNILERFSAQQFPDLHSELNLSSLELGDSALYFCASSVVGSQGDTQYFGPGTRLTVL.

The V and J genes are TRBV6-5 and TRBJ2-1; 11 nucleotides align to TRBD2. Trimming cost V 4 bases and J 5 bases; bases outside gene matches: 7. This CDR3 is built from 16 residues. CDR1 and CDR2 (germline): MNHEY, SVGAGI. In DNA form, the CDR3 reads TGTGCCAGCAGTTCCTTTAGCGGGAGGGCCAACAATGAGCAGTTCTTC. Translated, it gives CASSSFSGRANNEQFF.

This clone was found once. The chain employs TRBV5-1 and TRBJ2-7; 12 nucleotides line up with TRBD1. Germline values: CDR1 SGHRS, CDR2 YFSETQ. Germline trimming cut 4 bases from V and 4 bases from J; bases unmatched to any gene: 6. The CDR3 sequence is 15 residues long. As DNA, the CDR3 is TGCGCCAGCAGCCCCCGGGACAGGGGGCTTTACGAGCAGTACTTC. Translation: CASSPRDRGLYEQYF.

V is TRBV19 and J is TRBJ2-7, with TRBD2 matching over 7 bases. The V and J ends lost 6 bases and 3 bases, in that order; junction bases with no gene match: 11. Looked up from germline, CDR1 is LNHDA and CDR2 is SQIVND (reference sequence). The CDR3 contains 15 residues. Here the CDR3 DNA reads TGTGCCAGTAGACCGGGACTATCGGATTTCTACGAGCAGTACTTC. Encoded protein: CASRPGLSDFYEQYF.

This chain uses TRBV27 with TRBJ2-3; 9 bases fit TRBD2. CDR1 and CDR2 from the germline V gene are MNHEY and SMNVEV (reference sequence). Losses at the gene ends were 0 bases for V and 5 bases for J; bases not matched to a gene: 12. This CDR3 spans 18 amino acids. The CDR3 nucleotides are TGTGCCAGCAGTTTATCCCTAACGTTAGCGGGAGCTGTAGATACGCAGTATTTT. Its translation is CASSLSLTLAGAVDTQYF.

The chain joins TRBV15 to TRBJ2-5; either TRBD1 or TRBD2 may supply D (6 bases each). CDR3 length: 15 residues. Germline V CDR1 and CDR2: LNHNV, YYDKDF (reference sequence). V gave up 3 bases and J gave up 5 bases, with 16 bases separating them. CDR3 sequence reads: CATSREGDTPETQYF. The CDR3 nucleotides are TGTGCCACCAGCAGGGAGGGGGACACCCCCGAGACCCAGTACTTC.

This clone showed up just once. The genes are TRBV4-2 and TRBJ2-7, with 12 positions matching TRBD2. Per germline, CDR1 LGHNA and CDR2 YNFKEQ. With V trimmed by 1 base and J by 2 bases, 6 bases remained unmatched. The CDR3 is 17 amino acids. The CDR3 region is CASSQGLAGEVAYEQYF. The CDR3, as DNA: TGTGCCAGCAGCCAAGGACTAGCGGGAGAGGTGGCCTACGAGCAGTACTTC.

The chain uses TRBV28 and TRBJ2-7; the D gene is possibly TRBD2 (6 bases). CDR3 length: 15 amino acids. Trimming removed 6 bases at V and 6 bases at J, with 21 bases between. Germline values: CDR1 MDHEN, CDR2 SYDVKM. CDR3 sequence reads: CASSPTGSELREQYF. Here the CDR3 DNA reads TGTGCCAGCAGCCCCACCGGGAGCGAACTACGCGAGCAGTACTTC.

This sequence joins TRBV5-1 and TRBJ2-5; D gene ambiguous. Trimming left V 0 bases short and J 2 bases short, with 8 bases between. The CDR3 spans 14 residues. The germline V gene encodes CDR1 SGHRS and CDR2 YFSETQ. The CDR3 sequence is CASSLAVGQETQYF. Written as DNA, the CDR3 is TGCGCCAGCAGCTTGGCCGTGGGGCAAGAGACCCAGTACTTC.

The chain combines TRBV10-1 with TRBJ2-7, with D unclear. The ends were cut back, 3 bases at V and 2 bases at J, with 8 bases in the middle. The CDR3 runs to 13 residues. The V gene's germline CDR1 is WNHNN and CDR2 SYGVQD (reference sequence). The CDR3 DNA sequence: TGCGCCAGCAGTGACACGGCGACCTACGAGCAGTACTTC. This sequence encodes CASSDTATYEQYF.

This chain uses TRBV28 with TRBJ2-2; a weak D match, TRBD1 (6 bases). From germline, CDR1 is MDHEN and CDR2 SYDVKM. The CDR3 loop spans 15 amino acids. V dropped 3 bases and J dropped 6 bases, with 14 bases sitting between them. DNA for the CDR3: TGTGCCAGCAGTTTCATGGGGGCCAGCCCCGGGGAGCTGTTTTTT. The encoded protein is CASSFMGASPGELFF. The whole variable domain, remainder taken from reference TRBV28 and TRBJ2-2, is DVKVTQSSRYLVKRTGEKVFLECVQDMDHENMFWYRQDPGLGLRLIYFSYDVKMKEKGDIPEGYSVSREKKERFSLILESASTNQTSMYLCASSFMGASPGELFFGEGSRLTVL.

V gene TRBV25-1 combines with J gene TRBJ2-7; D gene unclear. Germline-derived CDR1 and CDR2 are MGHDK and SYGVNS. The CDR3 covers 10 residues. V lost 8 bases and J 7 bases, leaving 9 bases between the germline ends. CDR3 in amino acids: CASGLREQYF. CDR3 in DNA: TGTGCCAGCGGCCTGAGGGAGCAGTACTTC.

V and J are TRBV5-6 and TRBJ2-2; TRBD2 agrees at 9 bases. From germline, CDR1 is SGHDT and CDR2 YYEEEE. The CDR3 contains 18 residues. Germline trimming cut 0 bases from V and 1 base from J; bases unmatched to any gene: 7. The CDR3 reads CASSLELAGAGNTGELFF. CDR3 nucleotides: TGTGCCAGCAGCTTGGAACTAGCGGGTGCAGGGAACACCGGGGAGCTGTTTTTT.

The V gene is TRBV14, the J gene TRBJ2-7, with D possibly being TRBD1 or TRBD2 (6 bases each). V lost 1 base to trimming and J lost 4 bases, with 20 bases between them. Germline V lookup: CDR1 SGHDN, CDR2 FVKESK. CDR3 length equals 17 residues. CDR3 in amino acids: CASSQGGRGHLVYEQYF. As DNA, the CDR3 is TGTGCCAGCAGCCAAGGAGGTCGGGGGCATCTTGTTTACGAGCAGTACTTC.